Sequencing of this TCR beta chain was carried out in a study of cytomegalovirus exposure and HLA in healthy donors. V gave up 0 bases and J gave up 8 bases, with 10 bases separating them. The CDR3 totals 13 residues. Germline loops: CDR1 MNHEY, CDR2 SVGAGI. Comments on this clone: Its antigen remains unidentified.

The study's findings and limits: Researchers catalogued roughly 170 TCR beta chains as cytomegalovirus-associated. A few of the chains that were CMV-associated were confirmed in vitro to be specific for CMV antigens. Presence/absence analyses assumed roughly uniform sequencing depth across donors, which may not hold. Analysis performed later showed TCR beta chains linked to HLA being more clonally expanded than equally common others.

The PCR used 60 Vbeta and 13 Jbeta primers. Produced via immunoSEQ multiplex PCR; TCRdb's table is partial and in-frame only. The profile shows 100,000 to 150,000 clones, 70% to 85% of them singletons. Sequenced sample: PBMCs. The clonotype originates from a woman aged 60-70 years in good health and CMV-seropositive. V is TRBV6-5 and J is TRBJ1-2; unclear D gene. CDR3: CASSYSRSRGYTF. The CDR3 DNA is TGTGCCAGCAGTTACTCGAGAAGCAGGGGCTACACCTTC.